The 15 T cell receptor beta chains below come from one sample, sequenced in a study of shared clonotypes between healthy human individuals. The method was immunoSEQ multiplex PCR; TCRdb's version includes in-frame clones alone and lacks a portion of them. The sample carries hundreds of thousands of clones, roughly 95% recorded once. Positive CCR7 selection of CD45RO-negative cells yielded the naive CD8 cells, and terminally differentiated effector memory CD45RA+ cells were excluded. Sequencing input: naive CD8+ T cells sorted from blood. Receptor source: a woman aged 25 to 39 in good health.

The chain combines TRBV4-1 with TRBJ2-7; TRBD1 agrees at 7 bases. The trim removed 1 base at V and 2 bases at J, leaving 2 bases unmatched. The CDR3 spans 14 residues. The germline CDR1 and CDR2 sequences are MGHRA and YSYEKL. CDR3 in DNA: TGCGCCAGCAGCCAAGGGGGACAGCCCTACGAGCAGTACTTC. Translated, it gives CASSQGGQPYEQYF.

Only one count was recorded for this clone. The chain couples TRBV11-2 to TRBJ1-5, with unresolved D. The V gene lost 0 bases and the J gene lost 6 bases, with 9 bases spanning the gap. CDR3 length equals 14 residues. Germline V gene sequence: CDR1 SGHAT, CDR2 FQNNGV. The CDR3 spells CASSLDLGSQPQHF. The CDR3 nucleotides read TGTGCCAGCAGCTTAGATCTTGGGTCTCAGCCCCAGCATTTT.

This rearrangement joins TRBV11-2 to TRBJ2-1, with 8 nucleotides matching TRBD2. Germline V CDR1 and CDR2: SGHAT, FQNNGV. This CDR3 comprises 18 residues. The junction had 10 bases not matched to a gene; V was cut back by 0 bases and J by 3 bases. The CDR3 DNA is TGTGCCAGCAGCTTAGACCCACAACTAGCGGACCACTACAATGAGCAGTTCTTC. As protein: CASSLDPQLADHYNEQFF.

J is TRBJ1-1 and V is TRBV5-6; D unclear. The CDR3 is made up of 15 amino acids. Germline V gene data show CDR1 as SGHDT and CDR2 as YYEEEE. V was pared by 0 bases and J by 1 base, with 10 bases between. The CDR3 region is CASSLAGGKNTEAFF. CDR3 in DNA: TGTGCCAGCAGCTTGGCTGGCGGTAAGAACACTGAAGCTTTCTTT. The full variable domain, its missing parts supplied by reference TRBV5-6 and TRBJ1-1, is DAGVTQSPTHLIKTRGQQVTLRCSPKSGHDTVSWYQQALGQGPQFIFQYYEEEERQRGNFPDRFSGHQFPNYSSELNVNALLLGDSALYLCASSLAGGKNTEAFFGQGTRLTVV.

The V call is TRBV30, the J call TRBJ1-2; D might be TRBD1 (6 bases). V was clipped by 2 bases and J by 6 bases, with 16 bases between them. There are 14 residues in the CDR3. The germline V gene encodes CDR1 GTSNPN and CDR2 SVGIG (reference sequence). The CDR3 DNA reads TGTGCCTGGAGTTGGGAACAGGGAAGGGATGGCTACACCTTC. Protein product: CAWSWEQGRDGYTF.

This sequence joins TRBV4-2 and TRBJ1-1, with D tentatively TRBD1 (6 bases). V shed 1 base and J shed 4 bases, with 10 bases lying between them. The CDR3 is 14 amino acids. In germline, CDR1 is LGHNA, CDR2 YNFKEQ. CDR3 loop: CASSQVEGGTEAFF. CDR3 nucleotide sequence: TGTGCCAGCAGCCAAGTAGAGGGGGGCACTGAAGCTTTCTTT.

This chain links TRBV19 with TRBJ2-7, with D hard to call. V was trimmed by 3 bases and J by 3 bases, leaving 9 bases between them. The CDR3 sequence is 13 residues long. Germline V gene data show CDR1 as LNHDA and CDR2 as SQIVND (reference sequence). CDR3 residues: CASSIALLYEQYF. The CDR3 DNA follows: TGTGCCAGTAGTATTGCTCTACTCTACGAGCAGTACTTC.

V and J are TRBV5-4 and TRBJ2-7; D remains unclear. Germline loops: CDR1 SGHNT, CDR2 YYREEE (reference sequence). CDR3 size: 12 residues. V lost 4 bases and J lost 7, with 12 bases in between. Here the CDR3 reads CASSASRKEQYF. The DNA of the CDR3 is TGTGCCAGCAGCGCATCCCGCAAAGAGCAGTACTTC.

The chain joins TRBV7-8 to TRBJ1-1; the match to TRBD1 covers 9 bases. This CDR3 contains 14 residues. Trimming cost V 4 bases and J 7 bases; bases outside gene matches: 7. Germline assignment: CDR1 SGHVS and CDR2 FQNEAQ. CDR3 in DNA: TGTGCCAGCAGCTCACTGGGGACAGGGCTTGAAGCTTTCTTT. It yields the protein CASSSLGTGLEAFF.

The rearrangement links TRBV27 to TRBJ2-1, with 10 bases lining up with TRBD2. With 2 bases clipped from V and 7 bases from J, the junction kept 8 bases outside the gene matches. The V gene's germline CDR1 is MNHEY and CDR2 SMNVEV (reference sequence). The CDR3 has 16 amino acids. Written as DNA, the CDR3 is TGTGCCAGCAGTTTAACTAGCGGGACCCCTCAGAATGAGCAGTTCTTC. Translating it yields CASSLTSGTPQNEQFF.

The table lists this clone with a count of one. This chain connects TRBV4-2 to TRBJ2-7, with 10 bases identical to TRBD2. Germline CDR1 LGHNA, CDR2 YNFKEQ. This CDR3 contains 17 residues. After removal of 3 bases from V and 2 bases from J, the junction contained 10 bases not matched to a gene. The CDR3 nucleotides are TGTGCCAGCAGCCAGGGATTAACTAGCGGGGCAACCTACGAGCAGTACTTC. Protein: CASSQGLTSGATYEQYF.

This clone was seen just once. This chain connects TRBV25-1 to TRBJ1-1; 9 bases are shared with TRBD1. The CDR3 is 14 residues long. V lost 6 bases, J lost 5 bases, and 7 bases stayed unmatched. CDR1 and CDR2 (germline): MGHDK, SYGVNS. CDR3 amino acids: CASSTGGSITEAFF. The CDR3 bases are TGTGCCAGCAGCACAGGGGGCTCGATTACTGAAGCTTTCTTT.

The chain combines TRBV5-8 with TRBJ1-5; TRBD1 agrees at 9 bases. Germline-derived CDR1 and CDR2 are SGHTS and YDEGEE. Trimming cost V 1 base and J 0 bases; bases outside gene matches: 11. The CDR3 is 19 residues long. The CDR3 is CASSLLARDRAPSNQPQHF. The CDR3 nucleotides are TGTGCCAGCAGCTTGTTAGCCCGGGACAGGGCTCCTAGCAATCAGCCCCAGCATTTT.

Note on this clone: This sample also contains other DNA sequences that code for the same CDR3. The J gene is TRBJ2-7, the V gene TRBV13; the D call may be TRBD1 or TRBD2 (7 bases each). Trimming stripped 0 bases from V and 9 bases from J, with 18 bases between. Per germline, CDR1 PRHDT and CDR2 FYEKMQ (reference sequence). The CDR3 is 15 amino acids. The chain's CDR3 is CASSLGQGGGVWQYF. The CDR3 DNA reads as TGTGCCAGCAGCTTAGGCCAGGGGGGGGGCGTTTGGCAGTACTTC.

DNA of the CDR3: TGTGCCAGCAGGGCGGGACTAGCACTGAACACCGGGGAGCTGTTTTTT. Protein product: CASRAGLALNTGELFF. This sequence joins TRBV2 and TRBJ2-2; 9 bases match TRBD2. V was pared by 6 bases and J by 1 base, with 6 bases of the junction left unmatched. The CDR3 covers 16 residues. The germline V gene has CDR1 SNHLY and CDR2 FYNNEI.